One sample yielded the 19 T cell receptor beta chains listed below, sequenced in a study of cytomegalovirus exposure and HLA in healthy donors. The PCR was carried out with 60 Vbeta primers and 13 Jbeta primers. The protocol was immunoSEQ multiplex PCR, while the TCRdb copy is restricted to in-frame clones and leaves out a portion. The table shows around 100,000 clones, with roughly 67% occurring only once. Sequences were obtained from PBMCs. The receptors originated from a man aged 18 to 30 in good health and CMV-seropositive.

This clone was counted only a few times. The chain carries TRBV28 and TRBJ1-5; D gene ambiguous. Trimming pared 6 bases from V and 7 bases from J, leaving 10 bases between. The length of the CDR3 is 12 residues. The germline gives CDR1 MDHEN, CDR2 SYDVKM. The CDR3 protein is CASSQMEQPQHF. In DNA form, the CDR3 reads TGTGCCAGCAGCCAGATGGAGCAGCCCCAGCATTTT.

Written as DNA, the CDR3 is TGTGCCAGCACCCCCCGGGACAGGTTCGAGAAGTCCCAGTACTTC. The encoded protein is CASTPRDRFEKSQYF. The chain recombines TRBV19 with TRBJ2-5; 8 positions agree with TRBD1. This CDR3 spans 15 amino acids. Per the germline V gene, CDR1 is LNHDA and CDR2 is SQIVND (reference sequence). The trim removed 9 bases at V and 9 bases at J, leaving 18 bases unmatched.

The gene calls are TRBV7-3 and TRBJ2-1; 9 bases are a match to TRBD2. Unmatched junction bases numbered 7, after V lost 2 bases and J lost 5 bases. This CDR3 is 16 amino acids long. The germline V gene has CDR1 SGHTA and CDR2 FQGTGA. Here the CDR3 reads CASSLGTSKRDNEQFF. The CDR3 DNA sequence: TGTGCCAGCAGCTTAGGGACTAGCAAACGAGACAATGAGCAGTTCTTC.

This rearrangement joins TRBV18 to TRBJ1-3; tentatively, D is TRBD1 (6 bases). The CDR3 runs to 16 residues. CDR1 and CDR2 from the germline V gene are KGHSH and LQKENI. Deletions cut 0 bases from V and 2 bases from J, with 11 bases between. CDR3 sequence reads: CASSPPVTGTGNTIYF. The CDR3 region has the DNA TGTGCCAGCTCACCACCTGTGACAGGAACTGGAAACACCATATATTTT.

This rearrangement joins TRBV18 to TRBJ1-1, with D uncertain. CDR3 length: 12 residues. With 4 bases removed from V and 3 bases from J, the gap between germline ends came to 6 bases. Germline lookup yields CDR1 KGHSH and CDR2 LQKENI. Written as DNA, the CDR3 is TGTGCCAGCTCACGACAAGACACTGAAGCTTTCTTT. Residues: CASSRQDTEAFF.

This chain links TRBV11-2 with TRBJ2-3; no firm D call. V was cut by 5 bases and J by 1 base, with 7 bases left in between. The CDR3 has 13 amino acids. Germline V gene lookup returns CDR1 SGHAT and CDR2 FQNNGV. The CDR3 nucleotides are TGTGCCAGCAGCCCCTCAGGCACAGATACGCAGTATTTT. It is translated as CASSPSGTDTQYF.

This chain joins TRBV2 and TRBJ1-5; D may be TRBD1 (5 bases). Deletions cut 3 bases from V and 3 bases from J, with 9 bases between. This CDR3 has 14 amino acids. The germline CDR1 and CDR2 sequences are SNHLY and FYNNEI. As DNA, the CDR3 is TGTGCCAGCAGTGACAACAGGCCCAATCAGCCCCAGCATTTT. Protein product: CASSDNRPNQPQHF.

V usage is TRBV5-6 and J usage is TRBJ2-6; tentative D call: TRBD1 (5 bases). The CDR3 has 17 residues. Between the trimmed V and J ends, which lost 1 base and 4 bases, there was a span of 15 bases. Germline assignment: CDR1 SGHDT and CDR2 YYEEEE. CDR3 coding DNA: TGTGCCAGCAGCTTGACAGGCCTAACATCGGGGGCCAACGTCCTGACTTTC. It yields the protein CASSLTGLTSGANVLTF.

The chain uses TRBV6-1 and TRBJ2-5, with 8 positions matching TRBD2. CDR1 is MNHNS and CDR2 is SASEGT in the germline V gene. This CDR3 spans 15 amino acids. J gave up 1 base and V 6 bases, and 7 bases lay outside the gene matches. CDR3 region: CASSWRGDPQETQYF. Written as DNA, the CDR3 is TGTGCCAGCAGCTGGCGGGGGGACCCCCAAGAGACCCAGTACTTC.

The rearrangement links TRBV18 to TRBJ1-2; D unclear. Trimming took off 2 bases at V and 4 bases at J, with 11 bases between the two ends. Looked up from germline, CDR1 is KGHSH and CDR2 is LQKENI. The CDR3 sequence is 14 residues long. CDR3 region: CASSPTKGVYGYTF. For the CDR3, the DNA is TGTGCCAGCTCACCAACTAAGGGAGTCTATGGCTACACCTTC.

The chain uses TRBV6-1 and TRBJ2-5, with 10 bases matching TRBD2. The CDR3 is 15 amino acids. V shed 4 bases, J shed 5 bases, and the junction held 7 bases outside the gene matches. CDR1 MNHNS and CDR2 SASEGT come from the germline V gene. CDR3 protein: CASSVSGGAEETQYF. The CDR3 nucleotides read TGTGCCAGCAGTGTCAGCGGGGGGGCAGAGGAGACCCAGTACTTC.

This clone was counted between two and nine times. The J gene is TRBJ2-7, the V gene TRBV30, with D perhaps matching TRBD1 (5 bases). V lost 0 bases and J lost 3, with 6 bases in between. Germline assignment: CDR1 GTSNPN and CDR2 SVGIG (reference sequence). This CDR3 region has 12 residues. Here the CDR3 DNA reads TGTGCCTGGAGTGTAAGGGGCTACGAGCAGTACTTC. Protein sequence: CAWSVRGYEQYF.

The J gene is TRBJ2-1, the V gene TRBV15; 9 bases agree with TRBD1. The CDR3 contains 16 residues. The germline V gene has CDR1 LNHNV and CDR2 YYDKDF (reference sequence). V lost 3 bases to trimming and J lost 8 bases; unmatched junction nucleotides: 11. CDR3 DNA sequence: TGTGCCACCAGCAGGGAAAAACAGGGGGCTCACGATGAGCAGTTCTTC. This translates into CATSREKQGAHDEQFF.

V usage is TRBV2 and J usage is TRBJ1-1; no reliable D call. Germline lookup yields CDR1 SNHLY and CDR2 FYNNEI. V lost 3 bases, J lost 0 bases, and 5 bases lay in between. The CDR3 spans 13 residues. Here the CDR3 DNA reads TGTGCCAGCAGTGAGGCGGTGAACACTGAAGCTTTCTTT. Translating it yields CASSEAVNTEAFF. Full variable domain (outside the CDR3, taken from reference TRBV2 and TRBJ1-1): EPEVTQTPSHQVTQMGQEVILRCVPISNHLYFYWYRQILGQKVEFLVSFYNNEISEKSEIFDDQFSVERPDGSNFTLKIRSTKLEDSAMYFCASSEAVNTEAFFGQGTRLTVV.

This clone was counted a few times. This sequence joins TRBV2 and TRBJ2-5; the match to TRBD1 covers 9 bases. The ends lost 4 bases at V and 4 bases at J; junction bases unmatched: 7. Germline CDR1 is SNHLY and CDR2 is FYNNEI. The CDR3 has 15 amino acids. DNA for the CDR3: TGTGCCAGCAGTGCGGTGGGACAGGGTGGAGAGACCCAGTACTTC. This translates into CASSAVGQGGETQYF. Full variable domain (outside the CDR3, taken from reference TRBV2 and TRBJ2-5): EPEVTQTPSHQVTQMGQEVILRCVPISNHLYFYWYRQILGQKVEFLVSFYNNEISEKSEIFDDQFSVERPDGSNFTLKIRSTKLEDSAMYFCASSAVGQGGETQYFGPGTRLLVL.

The chain joins TRBV6-5 to TRBJ1-5, with 7 positions matching TRBD1. The ends lost 6 bases at V and 4 bases at J; junction bases unmatched: 9. CDR1 is MNHEY and CDR2 is SVGAGI in the germline V gene. The CDR3 has 15 residues. In DNA form, the CDR3 reads TGTGCCAGCAGGCAGGGACAGTGGGAGAATCAGCCCCAGCATTTT. Amino acids: CASRQGQWENQPQHF.

The J gene is TRBJ1-3, the V gene TRBV30; D call uncertain. V was pared by 1 base and J by 0 bases, with 7 bases between. The length of the CDR3 is 14 residues. Germline V CDR1 and CDR2: GTSNPN, SVGIG (reference sequence). This chain's CDR3 is CAWSALRSGNTIYF. For the CDR3, the DNA is TGTGCCTGGAGTGCATTGCGCTCTGGAAACACCATATATTTT.

This sequence joins TRBV6-6 and TRBJ2-5, with TRBD2 matching 8 bases. Germline CDR1 reads MNHNY; CDR2 reads SVGAGI (reference sequence). After removal of 2 bases from V and 2 bases from J, the junction contained 7 bases not matched to a gene. The CDR3 loop spans 16 amino acids. This chain's CDR3 is CASSYPGGTPQETQYF. DNA of the CDR3: TGTGCCAGCAGTTACCCGGGAGGGACACCGCAAGAGACCCAGTACTTC.

The sample holds a few counts of this clone. This chain joins TRBV29-1 and TRBJ1-4; 7 bases line up with TRBD1. The ends lost 7 bases at V and 8 bases at J; junction bases unmatched: 13. The CDR3 is 14 residues long. Germline V gene data show CDR1 as SQVTM and CDR2 as ANQGSEA. The CDR3 protein is CSATTTGLGEKLFF. DNA for the CDR3: TGCAGCGCTACCACGACAGGGTTAGGAGAAAAACTGTTTTTT.